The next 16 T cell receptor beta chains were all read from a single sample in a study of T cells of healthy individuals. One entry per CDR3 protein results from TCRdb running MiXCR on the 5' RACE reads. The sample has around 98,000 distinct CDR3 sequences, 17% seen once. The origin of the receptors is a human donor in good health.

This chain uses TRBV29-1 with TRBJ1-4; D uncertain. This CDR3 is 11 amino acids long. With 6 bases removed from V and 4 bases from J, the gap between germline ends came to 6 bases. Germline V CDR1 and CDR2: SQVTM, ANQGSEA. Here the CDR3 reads CSVALNEKLFF. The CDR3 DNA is TGCAGCGTAGCCCTTAATGAAAAACTGTTTTTT. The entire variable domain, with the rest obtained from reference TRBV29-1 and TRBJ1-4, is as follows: SAVISQKPSRDICQRGTSLTIQCQVDSQVTMMFWYRQQPGQSLTLIATANQGSEATYESGFVIDKFPISRPNLTFSTLTVSNMSPEDSSIYLCSVALNEKLFFGSGTQLSVL.

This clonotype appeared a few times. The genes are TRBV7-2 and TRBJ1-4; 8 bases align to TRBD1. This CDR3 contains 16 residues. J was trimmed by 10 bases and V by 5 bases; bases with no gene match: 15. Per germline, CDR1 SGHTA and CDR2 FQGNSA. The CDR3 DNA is TGTGCCAGCAGCCCCCCCTTGACAGGGGCGAAGGGAAAACTGTTTTTT. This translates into CASSPPLTGAKGKLFF.

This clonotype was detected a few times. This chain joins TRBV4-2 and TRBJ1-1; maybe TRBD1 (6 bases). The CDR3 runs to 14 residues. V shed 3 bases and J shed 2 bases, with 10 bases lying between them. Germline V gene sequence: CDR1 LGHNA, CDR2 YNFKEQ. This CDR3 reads CASSQGGRNTEAFF. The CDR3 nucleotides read TGTGCCAGCAGCCAGGGGGGGCGAAACACTGAAGCTTTCTTT.

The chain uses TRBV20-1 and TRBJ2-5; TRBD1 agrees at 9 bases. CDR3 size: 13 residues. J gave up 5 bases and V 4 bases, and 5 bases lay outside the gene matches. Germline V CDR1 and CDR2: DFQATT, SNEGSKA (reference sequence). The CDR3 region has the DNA TGCAGTGCTATGAGGGACAGGGCCGAGACCCAGTACTTC. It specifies CSAMRDRAETQYF.

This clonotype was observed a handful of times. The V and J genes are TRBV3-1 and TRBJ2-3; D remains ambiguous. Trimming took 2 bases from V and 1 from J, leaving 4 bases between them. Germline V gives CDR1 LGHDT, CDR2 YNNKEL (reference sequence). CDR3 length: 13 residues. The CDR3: CASSQMGTDTQYF. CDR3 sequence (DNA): TGTGCCAGCAGCCAAATGGGCACAGATACGCAGTATTTT.

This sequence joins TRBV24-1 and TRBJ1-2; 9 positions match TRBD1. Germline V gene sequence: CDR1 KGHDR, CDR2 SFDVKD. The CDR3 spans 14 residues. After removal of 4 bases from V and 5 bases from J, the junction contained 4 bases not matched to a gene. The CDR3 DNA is TGTGCCACCAGTGACACCGGGACAGGGTATGGCTACACCTTC. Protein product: CATSDTGTGYGYTF.

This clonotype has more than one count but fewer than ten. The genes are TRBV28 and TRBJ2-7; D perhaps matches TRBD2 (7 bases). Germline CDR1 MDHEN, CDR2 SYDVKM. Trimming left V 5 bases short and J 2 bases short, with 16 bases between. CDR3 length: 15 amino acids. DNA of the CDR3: TGTGCCAGCAGTCTCGCCAGGGGAGGGCCCTACGAGCAGTACTTC. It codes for CASSLARGGPYEQYF.

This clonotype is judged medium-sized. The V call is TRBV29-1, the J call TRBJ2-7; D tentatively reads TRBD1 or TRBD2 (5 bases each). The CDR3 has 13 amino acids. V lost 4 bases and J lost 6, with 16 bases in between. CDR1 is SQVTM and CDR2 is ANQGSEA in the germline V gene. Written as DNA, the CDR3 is TGCAGCGTTGGATCCGGGGAACAGGCCGAGCAGTACTTC. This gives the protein CSVGSGEQAEQYF.

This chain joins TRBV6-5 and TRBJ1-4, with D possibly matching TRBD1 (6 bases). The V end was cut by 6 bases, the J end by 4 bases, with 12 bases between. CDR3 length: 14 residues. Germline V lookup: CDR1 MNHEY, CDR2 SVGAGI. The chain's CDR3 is CASRGRDNNEKLFF. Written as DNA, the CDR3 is TGTGCCAGCAGGGGCCGGGACAATAATGAAAAACTGTTTTTT.

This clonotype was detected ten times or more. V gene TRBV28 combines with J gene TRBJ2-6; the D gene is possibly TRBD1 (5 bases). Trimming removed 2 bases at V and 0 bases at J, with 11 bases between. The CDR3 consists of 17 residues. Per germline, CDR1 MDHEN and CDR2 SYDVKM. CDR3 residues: CASSLARDSSGANVLTF. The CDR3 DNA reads TGTGCCAGCAGTTTAGCCAGGGATAGCTCTGGGGCCAACGTCCTGACTTTC.

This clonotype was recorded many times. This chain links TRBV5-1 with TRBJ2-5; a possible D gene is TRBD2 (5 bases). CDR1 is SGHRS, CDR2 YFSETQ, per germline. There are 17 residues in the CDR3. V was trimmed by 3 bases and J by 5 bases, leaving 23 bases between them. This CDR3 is CASSSPSSPYMVETQYF. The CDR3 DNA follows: TGCGCCAGCAGCTCGCCTAGCTCCCCCTATATGGTGGAGACCCAGTACTTC.

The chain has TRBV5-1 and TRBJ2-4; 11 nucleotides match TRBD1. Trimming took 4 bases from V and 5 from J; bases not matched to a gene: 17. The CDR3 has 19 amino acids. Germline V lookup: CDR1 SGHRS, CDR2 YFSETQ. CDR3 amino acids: CASSPHPVDRGQRENIQYF. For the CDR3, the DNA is TGCGCCAGCAGCCCCCATCCGGTGGACAGGGGGCAACGTGAAAACATTCAGTACTTC.

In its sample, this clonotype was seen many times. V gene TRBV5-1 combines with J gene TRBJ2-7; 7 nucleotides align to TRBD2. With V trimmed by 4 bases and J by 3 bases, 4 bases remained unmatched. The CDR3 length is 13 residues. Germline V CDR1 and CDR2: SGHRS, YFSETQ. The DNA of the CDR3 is TGCGCCAGCAGCATGGCTAGCGGCTACGAGCAGTACTTC. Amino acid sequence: CASSMASGYEQYF.

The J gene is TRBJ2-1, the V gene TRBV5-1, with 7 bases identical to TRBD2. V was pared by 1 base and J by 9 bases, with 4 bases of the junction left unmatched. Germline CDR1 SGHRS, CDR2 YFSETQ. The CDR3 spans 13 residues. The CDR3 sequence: CASSLTSDLEQFF. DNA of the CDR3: TGCGCCAGCAGCTTGACTAGCGATCTTGAGCAGTTCTTC. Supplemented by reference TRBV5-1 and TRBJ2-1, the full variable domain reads KAGVTQTPRYLIKTRGQQVTLSCSPISGHRSVSWYQQTPGQGLQFLFEYFSETQRNKGNFPGRFSGRQFSNSRSEMNVSTLELGDSALYLCASSLTSDLEQFFGPGTRLTVL.

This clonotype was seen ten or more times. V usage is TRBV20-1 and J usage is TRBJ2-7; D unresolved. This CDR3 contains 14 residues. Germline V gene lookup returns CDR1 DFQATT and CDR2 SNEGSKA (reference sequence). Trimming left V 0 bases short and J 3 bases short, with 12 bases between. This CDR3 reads CSARDTRNFYEQYF. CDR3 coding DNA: TGCAGTGCTAGAGATACAAGGAATTTCTACGAGCAGTACTTC.

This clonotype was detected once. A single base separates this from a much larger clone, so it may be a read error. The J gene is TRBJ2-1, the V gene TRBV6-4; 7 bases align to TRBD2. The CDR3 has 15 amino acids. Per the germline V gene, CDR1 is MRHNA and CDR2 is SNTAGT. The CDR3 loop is CASSDSAGDQNEQLF. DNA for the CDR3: TGTGCCAGCAGTGACTCTGCGGGAGATCAGAATGAGCAGCTCTTC.